This T cell receptor (beta chain) originates from a study of blood T cell repertoires in COVID-19. Study at large: The analysed material was cDNA or gDNA that came from T cells, B-cell-depleted T cells, or PBMCs.

Followed over time, Seattle patients had been enrolled while infection was active. This table comes from immunoSEQ multiplex PCR, and its TCRdb copy is limited to in-frame clones, with some not included. The sample lists 200,000 to 300,000 clones; 80% to 95% were seen once. Trimming removed 0 bases at V and 6 bases at J, with 11 bases between. CDR1 SGHVS and CDR2 FQNEAQ come from the germline V gene. The CDR3 consists of 15 residues. The sample comprised peripheral blood. V usage is TRBV7-8 and J usage is TRBJ1-4; maybe TRBD1 (6 bases). The sequence was collected from a person aged 18 to 30 with COVID-19, enrolled during active disease. The CDR3 DNA sequence: TGTGCCAGCAGCTTAGCAGGGGGAAGGGATGAAAAACTGTTTTTT. Amino acids: CASSLAGGRDEKLFF.